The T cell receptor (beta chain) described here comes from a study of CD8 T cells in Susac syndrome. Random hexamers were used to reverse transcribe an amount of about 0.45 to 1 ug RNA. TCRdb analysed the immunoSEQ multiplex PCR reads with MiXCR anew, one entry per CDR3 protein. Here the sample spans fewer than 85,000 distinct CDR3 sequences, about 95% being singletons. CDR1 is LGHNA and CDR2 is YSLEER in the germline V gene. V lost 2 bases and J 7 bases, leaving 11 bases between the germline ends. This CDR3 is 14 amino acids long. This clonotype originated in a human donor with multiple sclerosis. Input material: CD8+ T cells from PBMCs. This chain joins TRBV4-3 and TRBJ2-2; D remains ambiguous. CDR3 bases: TGCGCCAGCAGCCAACGGCTTTTTCACGGGGAGCTGTTTTTT. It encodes CASSQRLFHGELFF.